One and the same sample provided the 17 T cell receptor beta chains below, sequenced in a study of response to subunit inactivated influenza vaccine. MiXCR, applied by TCRdb to the RT-PCR reads, yields one record per CDR3 protein. The table includes approximately 730,000 distinct CDR3 sequences, about 14% detected once. The material was PBMCs from blood, obtained approximately 15 days before vaccination. The receptors here all came from a man aged 45-60 years who received an inactivated influenza vaccine.

Notes on this clonotype: Mismatch with germline at one junction end may stem from a read error. The chain is built from TRBV18 and TRBJ2-1; D may match TRBD1 or TRBD2 (5 bases each). CDR3 size: 14 residues. Germline values: CDR1 KGHSH, CDR2 LQKENI. Written as DNA, the CDR3 is TGTGCCACCTCATCCGGGGCCCCGCGGCATGAGCAGTTCTTC. Amino acids: CATSSGAPRHEQFF.

V is TRBV27 and J is TRBJ2-2; 7 bases align to TRBD2. Germline lookup yields CDR1 MNHEY and CDR2 SMNVEV (reference sequence). This CDR3 has 16 residues. J was trimmed by 4 bases and V by 1 base; bases with no gene match: 6. CDR3 region: CASSLFAGAVTGELFF. CDR3 DNA sequence: TGTGCCAGCAGTTTATTCGCGGGAGCAGTCACCGGGGAGCTGTTTTTT.

This clonotype came up a few times. The chain joins TRBV30 to TRBJ1-5; D gene uncertain. The CDR3 is 13 residues long. Between the trimmed V and J ends, which lost 4 bases and 3 bases, there was a span of 10 bases. Germline CDR1 reads GTSNPN; CDR2 reads SVGIG (reference sequence). The CDR3 region is CAWNMGFNQPQHF. The CDR3 DNA reads as TGTGCCTGGAATATGGGGTTCAATCAGCCCCAGCATTTT.

This clonotype was picked up a small number of times. The gene calls are TRBV5-1 and TRBJ2-7; perhaps TRBD1 as D (6 bases). Trimming pared 5 bases from V and 0 bases from J, leaving 15 bases between. The CDR3 runs 15 residues. Germline assignment: CDR1 SGHRS and CDR2 YFSETQ. The CDR3 DNA sequence: TGCGCCAGCAGGAACGGGACATCGAGCTCCTACGAGCAGTACTTC. This codes for CASRNGTSSSYEQYF.

This clonotype was found a few times. V and J are TRBV29-1 and TRBJ2-7, with a possible D match to TRBD1 (6 bases). The CDR3 consists of 12 residues. V lost 6 bases and J 5 bases, leaving 14 bases between the germline ends. In germline, CDR1 is SQVTM, CDR2 ANQGSEA. The CDR3 region has the DNA TGCAGCGTACGGGACACAATCCACGAGCAGTACTTC. Translating it yields CSVRDTIHEQYF.

This clonotype occurred many times. The chain recombines TRBV2 with TRBJ2-1; 9 nucleotides line up with TRBD1. V shed 6 bases and J 4 bases; nucleotides not matched to a gene: 10. The CDR3 totals 16 residues. Germline V gives CDR1 SNHLY, CDR2 FYNNEI. CDR3 sequence (DNA): TGTGCCAGCAGGGGGAGAACGGGACAGGGATACAATGAGCAGTTCTTC. This translates into CASRGRTGQGYNEQFF.

This clonotype turned up a few times. The V and J genes are TRBV29-1 and TRBJ2-1; D is unclear. The CDR3 runs 11 residues. Trimming took 4 bases from V and 7 from J, leaving 8 bases between them. Germline CDR1 SQVTM, CDR2 ANQGSEA. The CDR3 here is CSVGEWNEQFF. The CDR3 DNA reads as TGCAGCGTTGGGGAATGGAATGAGCAGTTCTTC.

The chain carries TRBV24-1 and TRBJ2-7; TRBD1 aligns across 7 bases. Germline-derived CDR1 and CDR2 are KGHDR and SFDVKD. The CDR3 consists of 13 residues. V lost 6 bases to trimming and J lost 4 bases; unmatched junction nucleotides: 5. The CDR3 region has the DNA TGTGCCACCAGTCCGGCAGGGGGATACGAGCAGTACTTC. Its protein is CATSPAGGYEQYF.

The rearrangement joins TRBV7-8 to TRBJ2-3; 7 nucleotides agree with TRBD2. Germline loops: CDR1 SGHVS, CDR2 FQNEAQ. After removal of 5 bases from V and 6 bases from J, the junction contained 8 bases not matched to a gene. The CDR3 is 14 residues long. Here the CDR3 reads CASSPSGGLDTQYF. The DNA of the CDR3 is TGTGCCAGCAGCCCCTCCGGGGGGTTGGATACGCAGTATTTT.

The CDR3 reads CASSLGGTGYQPQHF. CDR3 DNA sequence: TGTGCCAGCAGCTTGGGCGGGACAGGGTATCAGCCCCAGCATTTT. The chain is built from TRBV5-6 and TRBJ1-5, with TRBD1 identical over 9 bases. The trim removed 0 bases at V and 5 bases at J, leaving 3 bases unmatched. CDR1 is SGHDT and CDR2 is YYEEEE in the germline V gene. The CDR3 length is 15 residues.

The V call is TRBV20-1, the J call TRBJ2-3, with D perhaps given as TRBD1 or TRBD2 (6 bases each). Trimming pared 6 bases from V and 5 bases from J, leaving 21 bases between. CDR1 and CDR2 from the germline V gene are DFQATT and SNEGSKA (reference sequence). This CDR3 is 15 amino acids long. CDR3 in DNA: TGCAGTGCCGTGCCCCCGTGGGGGGCGTTAGATACGCAGTATTTT. The encoded protein is CSAVPPWGALDTQYF.

V usage is TRBV7-2 and J usage is TRBJ1-1; 7 bases agree with TRBD1. The V gene's germline CDR1 is SGHTA and CDR2 FQGNSA. V lost 2 bases, J lost 7 bases, and 10 bases stayed unmatched. The CDR3 is 15 amino acids. The CDR3 reads CASSLRDSAKGEAFF. Here the CDR3 DNA reads TGTGCCAGCAGCTTAAGGGACAGCGCGAAGGGTGAAGCTTTCTTT.

This clonotype occurred a few times. V is TRBV4-3 and J is TRBJ1-4, with D maybe TRBD1 (6 bases). The CDR3 runs 14 residues. The V and J ends lost 0 bases and 12 bases respectively, with 14 bases between them. Per the germline V gene, CDR1 is LGHNA and CDR2 is YSLEER. The CDR3 reads CASSQDLAGDELFF. Here the CDR3 DNA reads TGCGCCAGCAGCCAAGATCTTGCAGGGGACGAACTGTTTTTT.

This clonotype has just a few counts. DNA of the CDR3: TGTGCCAGCACGCCCGGGACAGCCTACGAGCAGTACTTC. Protein product: CASTPGTAYEQYF. The rearrangement joins TRBV6-1 to TRBJ2-7; 7 bases are a match to TRBD1. Trimming cost V 7 bases and J 2 bases; bases outside gene matches: 5. The germline V gene encodes CDR1 MNHNS and CDR2 SASEGT. This CDR3 has 13 amino acids.

The J gene is TRBJ2-2, the V gene TRBV12-3 or TRBV12-4; a possible D gene is TRBD2 (6 bases). With 6 bases removed from V and 1 base from J, the gap between germline ends came to 12 bases. This CDR3 contains 15 residues. CDR3 in DNA: TGTGCCAGCAGGAGCAGCGGGCGGAACACCGGGGAGCTGTTTTTT. It yields the protein CASRSSGRNTGELFF.

This chain joins TRBV9 and TRBJ1-2, with D unresolved. CDR3 length: 13 amino acids. Between the trimmed V and J ends, which lost 1 base and 5 bases, there was a span of 9 bases. Germline lookup yields CDR1 SGDLS and CDR2 YYNGEE. The CDR3 region has the DNA TGTGCCAGCAGCGTACTGAATAAATATGGCTACACCTTC. Amino acid sequence: CASSVLNKYGYTF.

The table lists this clonotype with many counts. The rearrangement joins TRBV29-1 to TRBJ2-1, with 10 bases lining up with TRBD2. V gave up 3 bases and J gave up 1 base; unmatched junction bases: 6. Germline loops: CDR1 SQVTM, CDR2 ANQGSEA. The CDR3 is 16 residues long. The CDR3 nucleotides read TGCAGCGTTGAGCTTAGCGGGAGGCCATCCTACAATGAGCAGTTCTTC. Its translation: CSVELSGRPSYNEQFF.